This T cell receptor (beta chain) was profiled in a study of CXCR3-negative and CXCR3-positive naive CD8 T cells. Study results and limitations: Once cells were cryopreserved, CXCR3 expression went down partly, and most assays used fresh PBMCs.

In regard to this clonotype: What it binds is unknown.

This CDR3 has 13 residues. The germline V gene has CDR1 SQVTM and CDR2 ANQGSEA. Carrying UMI labels, the TRB cDNA libraries were prepared through 5' RACE. TCRdb derives one entry per CDR3 protein from the 5' RACE reads, leaving out DNA. The listing contains some 38,000 distinct CDR3 sequences. Sequencing was carried out using memory CD8+ T cells from blood. The clonotype was recovered from a human donor in good health. Some clones in this sample may be carry-over from other donors' samples. The gene calls are TRBV29-1 and TRBJ2-7; TCRdb names TRBD2, which stays unverified in the absence of DNA. CDR3 loop: CSVVTSGSYEQYF.